Presented here are 20 T cell receptor beta chains from one specimen sequenced in a study of cytomegalovirus exposure and HLA in healthy donors. Only in-frame clones appear in the TCRdb table, and some are missing; sequencing was by immunoSEQ multiplex PCR. The sample includes approximately 98,000 clones, approximately 96% of them seen just once. Sequencing was carried out using PBMCs. Every receptor here comes from a woman between 18 and 29 years old in good health and CMV-seronegative.

This rearrangement joins TRBV2 to TRBJ2-7; 7 bases map to TRBD1. J gave up 4 bases and V 4 bases, and 7 bases lay outside the gene matches. CDR1 and CDR2 from the germline V gene are SNHLY and FYNNEI. This CDR3 comprises 14 residues. Here the CDR3 DNA reads TGTGCCAGCAGTGCGGACAGGATTTTATACGAGCAGTACTTC. It encodes CASSADRILYEQYF.

CDR3 coding DNA: TGTGCCAGCAGCGTTACAGGGATCGATGAAAAACTGTTTTTT. Its translation: CASSVTGIDEKLFF. This chain links TRBV9 with TRBJ1-4; TRBD1 is a possible D gene (6 bases). The V end was cut by 2 bases, the J end by 6 bases, with 11 bases between. The germline CDR1 and CDR2 sequences are SGDLS and YYNGEE. The CDR3 totals 14 residues.

The V and J genes are TRBV28 and TRBJ2-3; 9 positions match TRBD2. Trimming removed 5 bases from V and 5 bases from J; junction bases left unmatched: 8. This CDR3 has 15 residues. The germline gives CDR1 MDHEN, CDR2 SYDVKM. CDR3 DNA: TGTGCCAGCAGTCTCATCCTAGCGGGGTTAGATACGCAGTATTTT. This sequence encodes CASSLILAGLDTQYF.

The gene calls are TRBV4-1 and TRBJ1-4; the D gene is possibly TRBD1 (6 bases). Trimming removed 4 bases at V and 10 bases at J, with 19 bases between. Germline values: CDR1 MGHRA, CDR2 YSYEKL. This CDR3 has 15 residues. In nucleotides, the CDR3 is TGCGCCAGCAGCCCTTCGAGGGGGGGGATTGGAAAACTGTTTTTT. Amino acid sequence: CASSPSRGGIGKLFF.

This clone was observed a handful of times. This chain links TRBV6-5 with TRBJ1-1; TRBD1 matches at 10 bases. Trimming took 4 bases from V and 1 from J; bases not matched to a gene: 3. Germline V gives CDR1 MNHEY, CDR2 SVGAGI. The CDR3 is made up of 15 amino acids. CDR3 loop: CASSFRQGANTEAFF. The CDR3 nucleotides are TGTGCCAGCAGTTTCCGACAGGGGGCGAACACTGAAGCTTTCTTT.

This clone was seen a single time. V is TRBV4-1 and J is TRBJ2-1; 10 bases are a match to TRBD2. Germline CDR1 is MGHRA and CDR2 is YSYEKL. The CDR3 loop spans 16 amino acids. V lost 0 bases, J lost 2 bases, and 1 base stayed unmatched. CDR3 sequence reads: CASSQDLAGAYNEQFF. The CDR3 nucleotides are TGCGCCAGCAGCCAAGATCTAGCGGGGGCCTACAATGAGCAGTTCTTC.

V and J are TRBV5-4 and TRBJ1-1; no definite D call. The CDR3 sequence is 17 residues long. CDR1 SGHNT and CDR2 YYREEE come from the germline V gene (reference sequence). V was pared by 0 bases and J by 3 bases, with 18 bases between. The CDR3 sequence is CASSLDSVLLSDTEAFF. CDR3 nucleotides: TGTGCCAGCAGCTTGGATTCGGTTTTATTGTCGGACACTGAAGCTTTCTTT.

The V call is TRBV18, the J call TRBJ1-2; D gene ambiguous. The V end was cut by 1 base, the J end by 5 bases, with 20 bases between. This CDR3 contains 17 residues. Per the germline V gene, CDR1 is KGHSH and CDR2 is LQKENI. CDR3 sequence: CASSPLVRGLQAYGYTF. CDR3 DNA sequence: TGTGCCAGCTCACCACTGGTTAGAGGGCTTCAAGCTTATGGCTACACCTTC.

This clone was found once. This chain joins TRBV27 and TRBJ2-7, with TRBD2 matching over 8 bases. CDR3 length: 15 residues. CDR1 is MNHEY and CDR2 is SMNVEV in the germline V gene (reference sequence). The V gene end was trimmed by 3 bases and the J gene end by 7 bases; junction bases not matched to a gene: 11. CDR3 nucleotide sequence: TGTGCCAGCAGTTTCATCGGAGCGGGGGCGGGGGAGCAGTACTTC. It codes for CASSFIGAGAGEQYF.

The chain employs TRBV5-1 and TRBJ2-7; the match to TRBD2 covers 9 bases. The ends lost 6 bases at V and 4 bases at J; junction bases unmatched: 11. The CDR3 runs to 15 residues. The germline CDR1 and CDR2 sequences are SGHRS and YFSETQ. CDR3 residues: CASTKAGGRLYEQYF. DNA for the CDR3: TGCGCCAGCACCAAAGCGGGGGGCCGCTTATACGAGCAGTACTTC.

The CDR3 DNA sequence: TGTGCCAGCAGTGAATGGGCCAGGGGTTACAATGAGCAGTTCTTC. Protein product: CASSEWARGYNEQFF. This chain joins TRBV27 and TRBJ2-1; perhaps TRBD1 as D (6 bases). CDR3 length: 15 residues. Germline V gene sequence: CDR1 MNHEY, CDR2 SMNVEV (reference sequence). V dropped 5 bases and J dropped 4 bases, with 15 bases sitting between them.

The rearrangement joins TRBV5-1 to TRBJ2-1, with TRBD2 matching over 10 bases. The CDR3 covers 16 residues. Per the germline V gene, CDR1 is SGHRS and CDR2 is YFSETQ. Unmatched junction bases numbered 2, after V lost 0 bases and J lost 2 bases. The CDR3 region is CASSLERGGTYNEQFF. The CDR3 DNA follows: TGCGCCAGCAGCTTGGAGCGGGGGGGCACCTACAATGAGCAGTTCTTC. Variable domain in full (rest from reference TRBV5-1 and TRBJ2-1): KAGVTQTPRYLIKTRGQQVTLSCSPISGHRSVSWYQQTPGQGLQFLFEYFSETQRNKGNFPGRFSGRQFSNSRSEMNVSTLELGDSALYLCASSLERGGTYNEQFFGPGTRLTVL.

V usage is TRBV6-5 and J usage is TRBJ1-2; 8 bases agree with TRBD1. Trimming at V came to 0 bases and at J to 4 bases, leaving 7 bases not matched to a gene. The length of the CDR3 is 16 residues. CDR1 MNHEY and CDR2 SVGAGI come from the germline V gene. The CDR3 is CASSYSVQGGVYGYTF. The CDR3 DNA reads TGTGCCAGCAGTTACTCTGTACAGGGGGGAGTCTATGGCTACACCTTC.

The chain recombines TRBV6-6 with TRBJ1-5; TRBD1 aligns across 7 bases. The germline gives CDR1 MNHNY, CDR2 SVGAGI (reference sequence). V gave up 5 bases and J gave up 3 bases; unmatched junction bases: 4. This CDR3 region has 14 residues. The CDR3 loop is CASSTGTVNQPQHF. The CDR3 DNA reads as TGTGCCAGCAGTACCGGGACAGTCAATCAGCCCCAGCATTTT.

The chain uses TRBV5-1 and TRBJ2-7, with 8 bases that match TRBD1. From germline, CDR1 is SGHRS and CDR2 YFSETQ. This CDR3 is 16 amino acids long. V lost 0 bases, J lost 2 bases, and 7 bases stayed unmatched. CDR3 sequence reads: CASSLAQTGVPYEQYF. The CDR3 DNA sequence: TGCGCCAGCAGCTTGGCCCAGACAGGGGTTCCCTACGAGCAGTACTTC.

The rearrangement joins TRBV28 to TRBJ1-2; possibly TRBD1 for D (6 bases). Trimming left V 6 bases short and J 4 bases short, with 12 bases between. This CDR3 has 13 residues. CDR1 and CDR2 (germline): MDHEN, SYDVKM. This CDR3 reads CASSLGQIYGYTF. The CDR3 coding sequence is TGTGCCAGCAGCCTCGGACAGATCTATGGCTACACCTTC.

The rearrangement joins TRBV4-2 to TRBJ1-4, with a possible D match to TRBD1 (5 bases). Trimming shortened V by 0 bases and J by 6 bases, and 11 bases separated the two germline ends. The CDR3 runs 15 residues. The germline CDR1 and CDR2 sequences are LGHNA and YNFKEQ. The CDR3 DNA follows: TGTGCCAGCAGCCAAGATCAGGGTGATGATGAAAAACTGTTTTTT. This encodes CASSQDQGDDEKLFF.

The V and J genes are TRBV5-6 and TRBJ2-4, with no clear D. From germline, CDR1 is SGHDT and CDR2 YYEEEE. Trimming left V 5 bases short and J 0 bases short, with 6 bases between. The CDR3 spans 13 residues. The CDR3 is CASSILAKNIQYF. CDR3 nucleotide sequence: TGTGCCAGCAGTATCCTAGCCAAAAACATTCAGTACTTC.

V and J are TRBV27 and TRBJ2-7; possible D gene TRBD1, 5 bases. The CDR3 covers 13 residues. The V end lost 7 bases, the J end lost 7 bases, and 17 bases lay between the germline ends. From germline, CDR1 is MNHEY and CDR2 SMNVEV (reference sequence). This CDR3 is CASKTVNSLEQYF. CDR3 DNA: TGTGCCAGCAAGACAGTGAATTCTTTGGAGCAGTACTTC.

The sample holds one count of this clone. J is TRBJ1-1 and V is TRBV5-4, with 11 bases matching TRBD1. The CDR3 sequence is 15 residues long. Trimming removed 4 bases from V and 6 bases from J; junction bases left unmatched: 8. Germline CDR1 SGHNT, CDR2 YYREEE (reference sequence). Here the CDR3 reads CASSPGTGGYAEAFF. CDR3 sequence (DNA): TGTGCCAGCAGCCCGGGGACAGGGGGGTACGCTGAAGCTTTCTTT.